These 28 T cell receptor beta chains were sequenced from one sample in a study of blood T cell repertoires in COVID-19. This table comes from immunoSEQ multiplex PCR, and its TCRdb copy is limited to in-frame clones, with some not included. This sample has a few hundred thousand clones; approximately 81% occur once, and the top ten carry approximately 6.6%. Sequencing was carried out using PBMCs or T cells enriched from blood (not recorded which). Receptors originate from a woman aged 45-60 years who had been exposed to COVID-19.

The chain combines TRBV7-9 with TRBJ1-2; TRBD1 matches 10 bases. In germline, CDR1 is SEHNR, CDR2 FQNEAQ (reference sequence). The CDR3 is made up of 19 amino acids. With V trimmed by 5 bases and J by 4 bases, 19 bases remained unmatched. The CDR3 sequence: CASSPLASSGTGEGYGYTF. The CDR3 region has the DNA TGTGCCAGCAGCCCCCTAGCGAGTTCCGGGACAGGGGAGGGCTATGGCTACACCTTC. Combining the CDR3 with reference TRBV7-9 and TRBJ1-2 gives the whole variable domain DTGVSQNPRHKITKRGQNVTFRCDPISEHNRLYWYRQTLGQGPEFLTYFQNEAQLEKSRLLSDRFSAERPKGSFSTLEIQRTEQGDSAMYLCASSPLASSGTGEGYGYTFGSGTRLTVV.

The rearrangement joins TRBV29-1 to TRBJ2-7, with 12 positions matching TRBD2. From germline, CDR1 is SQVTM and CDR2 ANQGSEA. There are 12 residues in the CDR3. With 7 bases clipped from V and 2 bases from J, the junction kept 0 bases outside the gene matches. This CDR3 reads CSGTSGAYEQYF. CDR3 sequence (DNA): TGCAGCGGGACTAGCGGGGCCTACGAGCAGTACTTC.

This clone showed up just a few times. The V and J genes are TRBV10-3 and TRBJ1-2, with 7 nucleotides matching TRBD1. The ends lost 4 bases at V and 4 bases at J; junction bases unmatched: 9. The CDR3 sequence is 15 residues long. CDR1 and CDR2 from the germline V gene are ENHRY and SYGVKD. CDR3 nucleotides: TGTGCCATCAGTGGCGGACAGGAGGACCCCTATGGCTACACCTTC. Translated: CAISGGQEDPYGYTF.

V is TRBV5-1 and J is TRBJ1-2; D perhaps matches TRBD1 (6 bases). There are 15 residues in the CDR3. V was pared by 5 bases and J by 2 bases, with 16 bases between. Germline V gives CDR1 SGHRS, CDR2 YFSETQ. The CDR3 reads CASRYDGQTNYGYTF. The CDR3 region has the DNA TGCGCCAGCAGGTATGACGGACAGACGAACTATGGCTACACCTTC.

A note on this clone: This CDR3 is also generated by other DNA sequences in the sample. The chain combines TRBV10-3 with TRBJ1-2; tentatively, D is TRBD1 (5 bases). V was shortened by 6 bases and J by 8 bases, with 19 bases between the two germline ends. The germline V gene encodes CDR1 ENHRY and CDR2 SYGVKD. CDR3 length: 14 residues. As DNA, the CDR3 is TGTGCCATCAGCGGGGGGGGTCCCCGTGGGGGCTACACCTTC. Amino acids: CAISGGGPRGGYTF.

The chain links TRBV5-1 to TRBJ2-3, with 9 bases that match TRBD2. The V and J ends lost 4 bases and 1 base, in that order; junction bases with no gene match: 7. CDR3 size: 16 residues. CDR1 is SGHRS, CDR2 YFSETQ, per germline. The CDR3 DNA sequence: TGCGCCAGCAGCCTAAGGCTAGCGGGGCGCACAGATACGCAGTATTTT. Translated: CASSLRLAGRTDTQYF.

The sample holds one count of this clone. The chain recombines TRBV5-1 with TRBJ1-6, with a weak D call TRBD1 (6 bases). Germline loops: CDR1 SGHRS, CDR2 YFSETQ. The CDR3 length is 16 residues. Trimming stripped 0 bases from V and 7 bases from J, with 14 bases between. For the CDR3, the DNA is TGCGCCAGCAGCTTGGCCGCAGGGGCTGTGAATTCACCCCTCCACTTT. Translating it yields CASSLAAGAVNSPLHF.

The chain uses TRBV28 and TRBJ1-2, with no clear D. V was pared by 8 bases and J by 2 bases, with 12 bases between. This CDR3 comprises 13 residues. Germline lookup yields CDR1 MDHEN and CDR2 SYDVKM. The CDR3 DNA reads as TGTGCCAGCGAAGGAGGGCAGAACTATGGCTACACCTTC. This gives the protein CASEGGQNYGYTF.

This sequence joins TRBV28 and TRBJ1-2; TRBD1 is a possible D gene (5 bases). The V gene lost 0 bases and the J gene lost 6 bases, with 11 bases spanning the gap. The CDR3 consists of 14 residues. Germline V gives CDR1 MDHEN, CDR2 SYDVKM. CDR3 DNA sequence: TGTGCCAGCAGTTTATGGGGCAGGGAGGATGGCTACACCTTC. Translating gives CASSLWGREDGYTF.

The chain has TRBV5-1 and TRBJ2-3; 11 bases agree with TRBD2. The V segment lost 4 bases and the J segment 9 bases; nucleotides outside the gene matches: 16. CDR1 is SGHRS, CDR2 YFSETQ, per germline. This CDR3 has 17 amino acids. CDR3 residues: CASSGQGTSGSGGTQYF. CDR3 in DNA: TGCGCCAGCAGCGGCCAGGGGACTAGCGGTTCCGGAGGGACGCAGTATTTT.

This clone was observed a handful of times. CDR3 sequence (DNA): TGTGCCAGCAGTGTCTCCCGACAGGGGCGACCTGGAAACACCATATATTTT. This encodes CASSVSRQGRPGNTIYF. The chain combines TRBV6-1 with TRBJ1-3; 8 bases line up with TRBD1. Germline-derived CDR1 and CDR2 are MNHNS and SASEGT. The junction had 10 bases not matched to a gene; V was cut back by 4 bases and J by 2 bases. The CDR3 has 17 amino acids.

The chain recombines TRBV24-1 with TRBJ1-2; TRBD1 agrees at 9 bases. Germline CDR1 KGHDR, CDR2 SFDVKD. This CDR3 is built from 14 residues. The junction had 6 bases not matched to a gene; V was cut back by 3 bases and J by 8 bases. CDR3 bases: TGTGCCACCAGTGATGTTGGGACAGGGAAGGGCTACACCTTC. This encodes CATSDVGTGKGYTF.

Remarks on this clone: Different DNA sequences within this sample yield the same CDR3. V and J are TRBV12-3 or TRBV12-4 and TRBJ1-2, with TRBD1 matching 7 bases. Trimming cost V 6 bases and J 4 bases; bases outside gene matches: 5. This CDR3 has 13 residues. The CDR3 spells CASSLGQFYGYTF. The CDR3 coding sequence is TGTGCCAGCAGCTTGGGACAGTTCTATGGCTACACCTTC.

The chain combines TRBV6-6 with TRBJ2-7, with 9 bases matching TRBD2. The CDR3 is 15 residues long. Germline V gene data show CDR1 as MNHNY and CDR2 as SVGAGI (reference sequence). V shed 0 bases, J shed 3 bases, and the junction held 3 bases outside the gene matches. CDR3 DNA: TGTGCCAGCAGTTACTCGGCGGGGGGGAACTACGAGCAGTACTTC. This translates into CASSYSAGGNYEQYF.

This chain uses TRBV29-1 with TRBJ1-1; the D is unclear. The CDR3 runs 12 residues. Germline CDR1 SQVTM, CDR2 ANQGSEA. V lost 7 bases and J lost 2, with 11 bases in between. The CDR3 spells CSAVRGNTEAFF. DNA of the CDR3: TGCAGCGCCGTCAGAGGTAACACTGAAGCTTTCTTT.

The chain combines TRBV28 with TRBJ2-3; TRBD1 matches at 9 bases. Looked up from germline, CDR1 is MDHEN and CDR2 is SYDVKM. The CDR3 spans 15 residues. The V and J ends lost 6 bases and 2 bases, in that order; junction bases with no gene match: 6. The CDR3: CASRFRDRDTDTQYF. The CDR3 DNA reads TGTGCCAGCAGGTTCCGGGACAGGGACACAGATACGCAGTATTTT.

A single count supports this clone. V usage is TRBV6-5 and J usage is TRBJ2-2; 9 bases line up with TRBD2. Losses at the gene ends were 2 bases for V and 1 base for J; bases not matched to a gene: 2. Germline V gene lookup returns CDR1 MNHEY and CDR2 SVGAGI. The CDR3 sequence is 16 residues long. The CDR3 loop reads CASSYLTSGNTGELFF. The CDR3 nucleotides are TGTGCCAGCAGTTACCTGACTAGCGGGAACACCGGGGAGCTGTTTTTT.

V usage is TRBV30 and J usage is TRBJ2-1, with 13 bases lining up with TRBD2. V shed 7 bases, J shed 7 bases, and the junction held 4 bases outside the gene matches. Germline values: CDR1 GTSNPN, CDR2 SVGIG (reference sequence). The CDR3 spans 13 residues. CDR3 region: CASSTSGGNEQFF. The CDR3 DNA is TGTGCCTCTTCGACTAGCGGGGGGAATGAGCAGTTCTTC.

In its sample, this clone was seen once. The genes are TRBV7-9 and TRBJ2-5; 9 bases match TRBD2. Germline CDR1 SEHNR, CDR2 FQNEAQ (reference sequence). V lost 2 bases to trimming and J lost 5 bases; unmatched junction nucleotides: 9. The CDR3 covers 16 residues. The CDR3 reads CASSLYLAGARETQYF. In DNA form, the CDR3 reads TGTGCCAGCAGCTTATATTTAGCGGGGGCCAGGGAGACCCAGTACTTC.

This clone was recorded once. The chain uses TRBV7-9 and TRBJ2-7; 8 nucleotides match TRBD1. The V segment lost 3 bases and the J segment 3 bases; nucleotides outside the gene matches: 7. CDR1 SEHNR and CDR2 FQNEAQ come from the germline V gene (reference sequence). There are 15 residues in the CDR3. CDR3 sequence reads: CASSFYRTGHYEQYF. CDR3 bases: TGTGCCAGCAGCTTTTACAGGACAGGGCACTACGAGCAGTACTTC. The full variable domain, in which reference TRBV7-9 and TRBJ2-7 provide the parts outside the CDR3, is DTGVSQNPRHKITKRGQNVTFRCDPISEHNRLYWYRQTLGQGPEFLTYFQNEAQLEKSRLLSDRFSAERPKGSFSTLEIQRTEQGDSAMYLCASSFYRTGHYEQYFGPGTRLTVT.

CDR3 amino acids: CASSRARTGGQETQYF. The DNA for the CDR3 is TGTGCCAGCAGCCGCGCCCGGACAGGGGGCCAAGAGACCCAGTACTTC. The chain carries TRBV7-2 and TRBJ2-5; the match to TRBD1 covers 10 bases. This CDR3 spans 16 amino acids. Germline values: CDR1 SGHTA, CDR2 FQGNSA. Trimming at V came to 5 bases and at J to 1 base, leaving 7 bases not matched to a gene.

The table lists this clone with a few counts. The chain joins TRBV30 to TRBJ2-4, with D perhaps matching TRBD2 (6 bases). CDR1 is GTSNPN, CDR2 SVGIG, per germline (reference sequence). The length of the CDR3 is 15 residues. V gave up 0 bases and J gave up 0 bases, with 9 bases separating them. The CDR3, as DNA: TGTGCCTGGAGTGTAGGGGAGGTAGCCAAAAACATTCAGTACTTC. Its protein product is CAWSVGEVAKNIQYF.

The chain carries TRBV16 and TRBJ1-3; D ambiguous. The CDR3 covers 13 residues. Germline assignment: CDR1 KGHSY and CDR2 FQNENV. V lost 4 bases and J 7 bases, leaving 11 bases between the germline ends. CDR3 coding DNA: TGTGCCAGCAGCCCGTCGGTAGTGAACACCATATATTTT. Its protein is CASSPSVVNTIYF.

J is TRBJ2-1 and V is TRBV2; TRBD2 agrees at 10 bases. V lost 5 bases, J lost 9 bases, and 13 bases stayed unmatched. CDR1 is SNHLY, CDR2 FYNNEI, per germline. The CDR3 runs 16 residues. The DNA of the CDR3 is TGTGCCAGCAGTAACCCCAGCGGGGGGGCCTTGAGTGAGCAGTTCTTC. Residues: CASSNPSGGALSEQFF. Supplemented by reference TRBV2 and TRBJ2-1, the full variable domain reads EPEVTQTPSHQVTQMGQEVILRCVPISNHLYFYWYRQILGQKVEFLVSFYNNEISEKSEIFDDQFSVERPDGSNFTLKIRSTKLEDSAMYFCASSNPSGGALSEQFFGPGTRLTVL.

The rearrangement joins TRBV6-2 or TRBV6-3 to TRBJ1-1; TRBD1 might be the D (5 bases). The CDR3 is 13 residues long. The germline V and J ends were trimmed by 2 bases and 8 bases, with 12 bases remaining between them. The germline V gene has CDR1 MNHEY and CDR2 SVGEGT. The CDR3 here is CASSYGGEGEAFF. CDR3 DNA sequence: TGTGCCAGCAGTTACGGGGGGGAGGGAGAAGCTTTCTTT.

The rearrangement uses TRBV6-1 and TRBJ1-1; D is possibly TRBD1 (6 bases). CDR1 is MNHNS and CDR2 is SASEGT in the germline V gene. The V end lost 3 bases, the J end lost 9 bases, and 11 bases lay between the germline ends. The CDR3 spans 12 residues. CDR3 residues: CASSEDSRQAFF. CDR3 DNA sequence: TGTGCCAGCAGTGAGGACAGCAGACAAGCTTTCTTT.

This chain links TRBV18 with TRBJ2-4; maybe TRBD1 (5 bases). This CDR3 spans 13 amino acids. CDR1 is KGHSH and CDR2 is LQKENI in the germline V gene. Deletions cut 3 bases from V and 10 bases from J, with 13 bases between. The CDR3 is CASSPLQARIQYF. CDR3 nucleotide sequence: TGTGCCAGCTCACCCTTACAGGCCAGGATTCAGTACTTC.

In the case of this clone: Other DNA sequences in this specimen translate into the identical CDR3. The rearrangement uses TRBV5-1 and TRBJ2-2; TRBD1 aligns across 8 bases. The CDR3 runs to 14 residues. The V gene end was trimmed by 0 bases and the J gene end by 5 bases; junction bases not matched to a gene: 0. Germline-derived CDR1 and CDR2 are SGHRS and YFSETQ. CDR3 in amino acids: CASSLGQGTGELFF. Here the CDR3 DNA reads TGCGCCAGCAGCTTGGGACAGGGGACCGGGGAGCTGTTTTTT.